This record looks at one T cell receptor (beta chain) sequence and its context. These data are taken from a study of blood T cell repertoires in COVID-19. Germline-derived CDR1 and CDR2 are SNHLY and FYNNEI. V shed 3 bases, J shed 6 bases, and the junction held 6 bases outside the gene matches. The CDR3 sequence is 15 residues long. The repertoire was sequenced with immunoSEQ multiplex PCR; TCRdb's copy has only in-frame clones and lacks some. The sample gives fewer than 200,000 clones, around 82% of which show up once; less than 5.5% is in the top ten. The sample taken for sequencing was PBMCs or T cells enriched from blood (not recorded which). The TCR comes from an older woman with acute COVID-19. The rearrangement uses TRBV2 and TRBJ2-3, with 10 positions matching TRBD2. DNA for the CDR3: TGTGCCAGCAGTGAGCCAGCGGGAGGGCGGGATACGCAGTATTTT. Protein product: CASSEPAGGRDTQYF.